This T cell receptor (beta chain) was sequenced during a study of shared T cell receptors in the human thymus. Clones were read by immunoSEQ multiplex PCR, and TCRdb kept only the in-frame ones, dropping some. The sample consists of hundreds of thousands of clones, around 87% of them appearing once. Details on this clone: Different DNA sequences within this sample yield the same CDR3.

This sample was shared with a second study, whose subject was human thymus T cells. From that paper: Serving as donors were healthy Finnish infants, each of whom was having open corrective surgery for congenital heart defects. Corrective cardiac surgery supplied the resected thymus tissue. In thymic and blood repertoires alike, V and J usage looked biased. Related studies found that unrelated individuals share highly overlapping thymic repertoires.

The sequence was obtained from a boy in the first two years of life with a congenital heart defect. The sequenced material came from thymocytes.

In nucleotides, the CDR3 is TGTGCCAGCAGCTTGGCCGCGGGGGGGCAAGATACGCAGTATTTT. Protein sequence: CASSLAAGGQDTQYF. The rearrangement uses TRBV5-4 and TRBJ2-3; 9 nucleotides match TRBD2. Per the germline V gene, CDR1 is SGHNT and CDR2 is YYREEE (reference sequence). The CDR3 consists of 15 residues. V lost 0 bases to trimming and J lost 5 bases; unmatched junction nucleotides: 4.